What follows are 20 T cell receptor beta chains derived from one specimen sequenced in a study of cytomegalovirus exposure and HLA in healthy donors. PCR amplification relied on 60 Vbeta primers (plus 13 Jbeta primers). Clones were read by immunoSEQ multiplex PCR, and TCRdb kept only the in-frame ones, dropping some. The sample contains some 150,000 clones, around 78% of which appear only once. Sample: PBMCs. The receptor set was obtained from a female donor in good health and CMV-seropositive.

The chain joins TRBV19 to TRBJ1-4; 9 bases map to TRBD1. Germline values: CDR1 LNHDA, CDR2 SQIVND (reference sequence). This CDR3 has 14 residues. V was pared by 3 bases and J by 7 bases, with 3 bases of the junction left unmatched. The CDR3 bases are TGTGCCAGTAGTATGGGACAGGGAAGTGAAAAACTGTTTTTT. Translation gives CASSMGQGSEKLFF.

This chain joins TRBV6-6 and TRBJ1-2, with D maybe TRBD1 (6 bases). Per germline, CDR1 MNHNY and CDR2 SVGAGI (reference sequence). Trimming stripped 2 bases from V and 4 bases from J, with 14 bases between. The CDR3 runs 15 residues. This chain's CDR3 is CASSYVRGRGYGYTF. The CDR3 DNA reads TGTGCCAGCAGTTACGTTCGCGGCAGGGGCTATGGCTACACCTTC.

CDR3 amino acids: CSLREGVAGVYNEQFF. In nucleotides, the CDR3 is TGCAGCCTGAGGGAAGGGGTAGCGGGAGTATACAATGAGCAGTTCTTC. This chain uses TRBV29-1 with TRBJ2-1; 9 positions match TRBD2. This CDR3 region has 16 residues. Germline V gene data show CDR1 as SQVTM and CDR2 as ANQGSEA. J gave up 4 bases and V 8 bases, and 15 bases lay outside the gene matches.

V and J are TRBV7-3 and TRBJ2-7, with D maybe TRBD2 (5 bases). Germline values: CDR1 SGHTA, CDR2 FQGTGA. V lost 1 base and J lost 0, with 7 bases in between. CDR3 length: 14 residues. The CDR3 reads CASSLNEGSYEQYF. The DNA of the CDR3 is TGTGCCAGCAGCTTAAATGAGGGCTCCTACGAGCAGTACTTC.

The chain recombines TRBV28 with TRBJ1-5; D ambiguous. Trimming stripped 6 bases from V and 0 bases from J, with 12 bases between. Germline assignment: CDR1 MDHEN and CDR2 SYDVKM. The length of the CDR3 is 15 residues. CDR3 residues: CASRLGTASNQPQHF. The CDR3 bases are TGTGCCAGCAGACTCGGTACAGCTAGCAATCAGCCCCAGCATTTT.

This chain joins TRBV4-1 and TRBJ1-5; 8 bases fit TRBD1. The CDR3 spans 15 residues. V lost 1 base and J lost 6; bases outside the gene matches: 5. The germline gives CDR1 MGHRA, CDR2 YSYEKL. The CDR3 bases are TGCGCCAGCAGCCAAGGTGCAGGGACAGGTCAGCCCCAGCATTTT. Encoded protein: CASSQGAGTGQPQHF.

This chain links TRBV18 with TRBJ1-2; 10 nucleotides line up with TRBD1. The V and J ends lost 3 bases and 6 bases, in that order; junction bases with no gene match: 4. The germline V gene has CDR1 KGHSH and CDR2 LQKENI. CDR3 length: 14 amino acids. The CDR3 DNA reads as TGTGCCAGCTCACCGGGACAGGGGTCGAATGGCTACACCTTC. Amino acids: CASSPGQGSNGYTF.

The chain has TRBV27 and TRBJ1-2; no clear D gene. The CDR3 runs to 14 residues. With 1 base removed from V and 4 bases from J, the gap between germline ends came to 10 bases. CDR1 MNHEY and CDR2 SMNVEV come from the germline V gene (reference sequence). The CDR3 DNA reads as TGTGCCAGCAGTTTATATCGACAACCCTATGGCTACACCTTC. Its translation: CASSLYRQPYGYTF.

The CDR3 region is CASSVRTSGRHSSYNEQFF. CDR3 nucleotides: TGTGCCAGCAGCGTTCGGACTAGCGGGCGGCATAGCTCCTACAATGAGCAGTTCTTC. The J gene is TRBJ2-1, the V gene TRBV9, with 11 bases lining up with TRBD2. Germline assignment: CDR1 SGDLS and CDR2 YYNGEE. J was trimmed by 0 bases and V by 2 bases; bases with no gene match: 10. The CDR3 has 19 amino acids.

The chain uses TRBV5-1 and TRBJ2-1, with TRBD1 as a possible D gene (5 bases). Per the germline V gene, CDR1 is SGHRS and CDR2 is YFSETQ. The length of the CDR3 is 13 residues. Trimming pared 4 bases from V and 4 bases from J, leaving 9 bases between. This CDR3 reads CASSAQEYNEQFF. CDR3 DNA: TGCGCCAGCAGCGCACAGGAATACAATGAGCAGTTCTTC.

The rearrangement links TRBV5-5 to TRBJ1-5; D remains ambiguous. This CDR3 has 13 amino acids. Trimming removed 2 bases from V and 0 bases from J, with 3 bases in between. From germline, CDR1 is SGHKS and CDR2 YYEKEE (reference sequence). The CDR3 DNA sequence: TGTGCCAGCAGCTTCAATAGCAATCAGCCCCAGCATTTT. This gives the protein CASSFNSNQPQHF.

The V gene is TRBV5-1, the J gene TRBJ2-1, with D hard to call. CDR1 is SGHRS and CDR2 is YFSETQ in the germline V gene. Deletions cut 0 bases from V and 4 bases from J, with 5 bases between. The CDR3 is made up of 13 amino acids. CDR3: CASSLGPYNEQFF. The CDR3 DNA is TGCGCCAGCAGCTTGGGGCCGTACAATGAGCAGTTCTTC.

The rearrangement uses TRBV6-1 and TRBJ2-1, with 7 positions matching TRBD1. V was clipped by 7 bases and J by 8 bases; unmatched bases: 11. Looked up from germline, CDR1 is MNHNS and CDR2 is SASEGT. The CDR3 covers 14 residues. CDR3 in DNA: TGTGCCAGCACCCCGACAGGGAATTTCGATGAGCAGTTCTTC. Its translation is CASTPTGNFDEQFF.

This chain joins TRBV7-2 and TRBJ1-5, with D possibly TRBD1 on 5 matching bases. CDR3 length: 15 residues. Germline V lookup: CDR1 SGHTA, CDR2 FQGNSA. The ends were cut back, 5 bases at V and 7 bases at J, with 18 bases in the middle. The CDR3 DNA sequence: TGTGCCAGCAGCCCTCGTGCAGGGCGAGGCCAGCCCCAGCATTTT. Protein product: CASSPRAGRGQPQHF.

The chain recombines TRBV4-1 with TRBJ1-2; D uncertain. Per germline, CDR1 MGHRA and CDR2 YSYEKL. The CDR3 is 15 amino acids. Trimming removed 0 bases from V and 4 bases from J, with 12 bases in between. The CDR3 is CASSQDLGSLYGYTF. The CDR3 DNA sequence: TGCGCCAGCAGCCAAGATCTTGGGAGTCTCTATGGCTACACCTTC.

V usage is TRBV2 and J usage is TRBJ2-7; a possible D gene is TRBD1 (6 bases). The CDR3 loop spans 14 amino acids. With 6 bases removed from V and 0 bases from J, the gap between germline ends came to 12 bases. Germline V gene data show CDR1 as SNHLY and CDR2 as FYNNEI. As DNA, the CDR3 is TGTGCCAGCAGGCCCGGGACAAGCTCCTACGAGCAGTACTTC. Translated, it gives CASRPGTSSYEQYF.

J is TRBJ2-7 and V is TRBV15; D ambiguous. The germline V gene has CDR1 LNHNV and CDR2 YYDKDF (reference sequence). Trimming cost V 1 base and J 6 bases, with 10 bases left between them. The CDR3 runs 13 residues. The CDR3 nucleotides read TGTGCCACCAGCAGAGGAGAAGCGATCGAGCAGTACTTC. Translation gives CATSRGEAIEQYF.

The CDR3 is CASRPSRGRYNEQFF. The DNA for the CDR3 is TGTGCCAGCAGGCCTTCTAGGGGGCGTTACAATGAGCAGTTCTTC. The J gene is TRBJ2-1, the V gene TRBV27, with 7 bases aligning to TRBD1. There are 15 residues in the CDR3. After removal of 6 bases from V and 4 bases from J, the junction contained 9 bases not matched to a gene. Germline loops: CDR1 MNHEY, CDR2 SMNVEV (reference sequence).

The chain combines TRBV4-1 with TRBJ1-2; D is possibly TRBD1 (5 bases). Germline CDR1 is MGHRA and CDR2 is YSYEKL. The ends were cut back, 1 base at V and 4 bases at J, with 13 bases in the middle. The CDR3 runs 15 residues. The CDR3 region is CASSQALGQIYGYTF. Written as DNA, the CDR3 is TGCGCCAGCAGCCAAGCCTTGGGGCAGATCTATGGCTACACCTTC.

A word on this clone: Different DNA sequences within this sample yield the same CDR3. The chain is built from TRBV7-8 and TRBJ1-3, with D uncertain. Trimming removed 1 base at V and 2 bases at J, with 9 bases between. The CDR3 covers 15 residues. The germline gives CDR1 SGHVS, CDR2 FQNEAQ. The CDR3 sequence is CASSLVGGTGNTIYF. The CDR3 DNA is TGTGCCAGCAGCTTAGTTGGAGGGACTGGAAACACCATATATTTT.